These 13 T cell receptor beta chains originate from one sample sequenced in a study of blood T cell repertoires in COVID-19. Assay used: immunoSEQ multiplex PCR; TCRdb lists only in-frame clones, some missing. The sample lists roughly 290,000 clones; about 85% were seen once. The sample comprised peripheral blood. All receptors come from a human donor with COVID-19, enrolled during active disease. The donor label of this sample is uncertain.

This clone has only a few counts. The chain recombines TRBV6-4 with TRBJ2-2; TRBD2 matches at 11 bases. In germline, CDR1 is MRHNA, CDR2 SNTAGT. The CDR3 totals 16 residues. The V and J ends lost 5 bases and 9 bases, in that order; junction bases with no gene match: 11. The CDR3, as DNA: TGTGCCAGCAGTCAATTAGCGGGAGGGCCGGATCGGGAGCTGTTTTTT. It translates to CASSQLAGGPDRELFF.

In DNA form, the CDR3 reads TGTGCCAGCAGCGCCGAGACAGGGGCGAACACTGAAGCTTTCTTT. Translation: CASSAETGANTEAFF. The chain employs TRBV5-6 and TRBJ1-1, with TRBD1 matching over 8 bases. V shed 4 bases, J shed 1 base, and the junction held 6 bases outside the gene matches. The CDR3 extends over 15 amino acids. In germline, CDR1 is SGHDT, CDR2 YYEEEE. Combining the CDR3 with reference TRBV5-6 and TRBJ1-1 gives the whole variable domain DAGVTQSPTHLIKTRGQQVTLRCSPKSGHDTVSWYQQALGQGPQFIFQYYEEEERQRGNFPDRFSGHQFPNYSSELNVNALLLGDSALYLCASSAETGANTEAFFGQGTRLTVV.

There are a few counts of this clone. This chain uses TRBV19 with TRBJ1-4, with D possibly being TRBD1 (6 bases). The V end was cut by 3 bases, the J end by 8 bases, with 19 bases between. This CDR3 is 16 amino acids long. Germline V gives CDR1 LNHDA, CDR2 SQIVND (reference sequence). The CDR3 DNA sequence: TGTGCCAGTAGTATCGTTCTCGGACAGCTCCAGGAAAAACTGTTTTTT. Translating gives CASSIVLGQLQEKLFF. Filled out from reference TRBV19 and TRBJ1-4, the complete variable domain reads DGGITQSPKYLFRKEGQNVTLSCEQNLNHDAMYWYRQDPGQGLRLIYYSQIVNDFQKGDIAEGYSVSREKKESFPLTVTSAQKNPTAFYLCASSIVLGQLQEKLFFGSGTQLSVL.

This rearrangement joins TRBV9 to TRBJ1-3; TRBD1 aligns across 7 bases. CDR1 is SGDLS, CDR2 YYNGEE, per germline. The CDR3 covers 15 residues. The J segment lost 0 bases and the V segment lost 3 bases, leaving 3 bases of the junction unmatched. The CDR3 sequence is CASSARGSSGNTIYF. CDR3 DNA sequence: TGTGCCAGCAGCGCCAGGGGGAGCTCTGGAAACACCATATATTTT.

Points on this clone: Other DNA sequences in this sample translate to the same CDR3. The genes are TRBV11-2 and TRBJ2-7; D is possibly TRBD2 (5 bases). Trimming stripped 0 bases from V and 1 base from J, with 10 bases between. CDR1 is SGHAT, CDR2 FQNNGV, per germline. This CDR3 spans 15 amino acids. The CDR3 coding sequence is TGTGCCAGCAGCTTAGATCGAGGGAGTTCCTACGAGCAGTACTTC. It translates to CASSLDRGSSYEQYF.

The chain carries TRBV24-1 and TRBJ2-4; TRBD1 aligns across 7 bases. V trimming: 5 bases; J trimming: 5 bases; junction bases outside the gene matches: 5. The CDR3 sequence is 14 residues long. Germline V gene lookup returns CDR1 KGHDR and CDR2 SFDVKD. This CDR3 reads CATSGAGTENIQYF. The CDR3 DNA reads TGTGCCACCAGTGGAGCCGGGACAGAAAACATTCAGTACTTC.

The rearrangement uses TRBV19 and TRBJ2-5, with D hard to call. This CDR3 comprises 14 residues. CDR1 and CDR2 (germline): LNHDA, SQIVND (reference sequence). V lost 5 bases, J lost 2 bases, and 12 bases lay in between. This CDR3 reads CASSWASTQETQYF. Here the CDR3 DNA reads TGTGCCAGTAGTTGGGCGTCCACACAAGAGACCCAGTACTTC.

The chain couples TRBV18 to TRBJ1-4, with 8 positions matching TRBD1. The junction had 4 bases not matched to a gene; V was cut back by 4 bases and J by 6 bases. Germline assignment: CDR1 KGHSH and CDR2 LQKENI. The CDR3 covers 14 residues. CDR3 sequence reads: CASSLDRGDEKLFF. The CDR3 coding sequence is TGTGCCAGCTCACTCGACAGGGGAGATGAAAAACTGTTTTTT.

There are many counts of this clone. V gene TRBV7-9 combines with J gene TRBJ2-2; 9 nucleotides match TRBD1. This CDR3 region has 16 residues. Germline V lookup: CDR1 SEHNR, CDR2 FQNEAQ (reference sequence). Trimming cost V 3 bases and J 2 bases; bases outside gene matches: 4. CDR3 DNA sequence: TGTGCCAGCAGCTTGGGACAGGGAGGAAACACCGGGGAGCTGTTTTTT. Protein product: CASSLGQGGNTGELFF.

This clone was detected only a few times. This chain connects TRBV5-1 to TRBJ2-1, with 13 bases identical to TRBD2. Germline V gives CDR1 SGHRS, CDR2 YFSETQ. The junction had 6 bases not matched to a gene; V was cut back by 5 bases and J by 4 bases. This CDR3 has 16 amino acids. CDR3 region: CASSTVGLAGYNEQFF. The CDR3 coding sequence is TGCGCCAGCAGTACCGTGGGACTAGCGGGGTACAATGAGCAGTTCTTC.

The chain combines TRBV28 with TRBJ1-5; D gene uncertain. V lost 0 bases and J 0 bases, leaving 9 bases between the germline ends. CDR1 and CDR2 from the germline V gene are MDHEN and SYDVKM. CDR3 length: 16 amino acids. The CDR3 is CASSLWAGDSNQPQHF. CDR3 nucleotide sequence: TGTGCCAGCAGTTTATGGGCGGGAGATAGCAATCAGCCCCAGCATTTT.

CDR3 in amino acids: CASSESTGGNSPLHF. The CDR3 region has the DNA TGCGCCAGCAGTGAGTCGACAGGGGGGAATTCACCCCTCCACTTT. The chain combines TRBV10-2 with TRBJ1-6; 9 nucleotides agree with TRBD1. The CDR3 runs to 15 residues. Germline V gene lookup returns CDR1 WSHSY and CDR2 SAAADI. With 0 bases clipped from V and 7 bases from J, the junction kept 1 base outside the gene matches.

V usage is TRBV5-1 and J usage is TRBJ1-2; D uncertain. The V gene lost 3 bases and the J gene lost 2 bases, with 11 bases spanning the gap. Germline CDR1 SGHRS, CDR2 YFSETQ. The CDR3 length is 14 residues. The CDR3 spells CASSSTSGNYGYTF. The CDR3 nucleotides are TGCGCCAGCAGCTCGACGTCGGGGAACTATGGCTACACCTTC.